The 31 T cell receptor beta chains in this list originate from one sample, sequenced in a study of cytomegalovirus exposure and HLA in healthy donors. Only in-frame clones appear in the TCRdb table, and some are missing; sequencing was by immunoSEQ multiplex PCR. The profile shows about 250,000 clones, approximately 84% of them singletons. Source material: PBMCs. These receptor sequences come from a man aged 18 to 35 in good health and CMV-seropositive.

This chain uses TRBV10-3 with TRBJ2-7; 9 positions agree with TRBD2. There are 14 residues in the CDR3. The trim removed 4 bases at V and 6 bases at J, leaving 7 bases unmatched. Germline V CDR1 and CDR2: ENHRY, SYGVKD. The CDR3 DNA sequence: TGTGCCATCAGTGGTAGCGGGAGAATCGGCGAGCAGTACTTC. It codes for CAISGSGRIGEQYF.

The CDR3 DNA follows: TGCGCCAGCAGCCGTGGGCCAAATCAGCCCCAGCATTTT. This sequence encodes CASSRGPNQPQHF. V usage is TRBV4-1 and J usage is TRBJ1-5; D is unclear. Germline V gives CDR1 MGHRA, CDR2 YSYEKL. The CDR3 is 13 residues long. The V end was cut by 4 bases, the J end by 4 bases, with 8 bases between.

This clone came up once. This chain connects TRBV5-1 to TRBJ1-5; D not resolved. Germline V gives CDR1 SGHRS, CDR2 YFSETQ. The CDR3 consists of 14 residues. Trimming pared 0 bases from V and 7 bases from J, leaving 11 bases between. In DNA, the CDR3 is TGCGCCAGCAGCTTGGCACCAGGCGCCCAGCCCCAGCATTTT. Its translation: CASSLAPGAQPQHF.

The chain employs TRBV5-1 and TRBJ2-7; a weak D match, TRBD2 (6 bases). Germline V lookup: CDR1 SGHRS, CDR2 YFSETQ. The length of the CDR3 is 14 residues. Trimming took off 1 base at V and 4 bases at J, with 12 bases between the two ends. CDR3 protein: CASSLSAGKYEQYF. In nucleotides, the CDR3 is TGCGCCAGCAGCTTGTCAGCGGGCAAATACGAGCAGTACTTC.

Ten or more counts support this clone. This rearrangement joins TRBV6-1 to TRBJ1-2, with D possibly matching TRBD1 (5 bases). The CDR3 is made up of 12 amino acids. Germline lookup yields CDR1 MNHNS and CDR2 SASEGT. V dropped 2 bases and J dropped 4 bases, with 5 bases sitting between them. DNA of the CDR3: TGTGCCAGCAGTGAAACAGGCTATGGCTACACCTTC. Its protein is CASSETGYGYTF.

V usage is TRBV30 and J usage is TRBJ2-1, with 11 bases identical to TRBD2. The CDR3 runs to 17 residues. V lost 0 bases, J lost 4 bases, and 8 bases stayed unmatched. Germline values: CDR1 GTSNPN, CDR2 SVGIG (reference sequence). CDR3 bases: TGTGCCTGGAGTGTAGCCGGGACTAGCGGATTTTACAATGAGCAGTTCTTC. This encodes CAWSVAGTSGFYNEQFF.

In its sample, this clone was seen many times. The J gene is TRBJ2-1, the V gene TRBV6-1; the D gene is possibly TRBD2 (6 bases). The V gene's germline CDR1 is MNHNS and CDR2 SASEGT. The V and J ends lost 1 base and 7 bases respectively, with 14 bases between them. This CDR3 is built from 15 residues. This CDR3 is CASSEGRGGSNEQFF. The CDR3 region has the DNA TGTGCCAGCAGTGAAGGGCGTGGGGGGTCAAATGAGCAGTTCTTC.

The chain employs TRBV7-2 and TRBJ1-2; perhaps TRBD1 as D (5 bases). The CDR3 spans 14 residues. Germline-derived CDR1 and CDR2 are SGHTA and FQGNSA. Trimming stripped 1 base from V and 8 bases from J, with 14 bases between. The DNA of the CDR3 is TGTGCCAGCAGCTTAGACAGGCAGGGAGCGGGCTACACCTTC. Residues: CASSLDRQGAGYTF.

The gene calls are TRBV5-1 and TRBJ2-7; 10 bases line up with TRBD2. J was trimmed by 3 bases and V by 4 bases; bases with no gene match: 4. This CDR3 is built from 14 residues. Per germline, CDR1 SGHRS and CDR2 YFSETQ. CDR3 residues: CASSVAGGRYEQYF. The CDR3 bases are TGCGCCAGCAGCGTAGCGGGAGGACGCTACGAGCAGTACTTC.

The chain recombines TRBV5-8 with TRBJ2-7; unclear D gene. Trimming removed 2 bases from V and 2 bases from J, with 8 bases in between. In germline, CDR1 is SGHTS, CDR2 YDEGEE. This CDR3 is built from 13 residues. The CDR3 region is CASSFGRPYEQYF. In DNA form, the CDR3 reads TGTGCCAGCAGCTTCGGCAGACCCTACGAGCAGTACTTC.

This chain links TRBV27 with TRBJ1-2; TRBD1 matches at 9 bases. CDR1 is MNHEY and CDR2 is SMNVEV in the germline V gene (reference sequence). Losses at the gene ends were 4 bases for V and 4 bases for J; bases not matched to a gene: 4. CDR3 length equals 14 residues. CDR3 DNA: TGTGCCAGCAGTTGGGACAGGGAGGGCTATGGCTACACCTTC. Its translation: CASSWDREGYGYTF.

The chain combines TRBV14 with TRBJ1-2; D not resolved. V dropped 3 bases and J dropped 4 bases, with 6 bases sitting between them. CDR1 is SGHDN and CDR2 is FVKESK in the germline V gene. The CDR3 sequence is 12 residues long. The CDR3 DNA reads TGTGCCAGCAGCCAGTCAGCCTATGGCTACACCTTC. Residues: CASSQSAYGYTF.

The genes are TRBV6-5 and TRBJ1-2; D is undetermined. The CDR3 spans 15 residues. V was trimmed by 0 bases and J by 8 bases, leaving 16 bases between them. Germline V gene sequence: CDR1 MNHEY, CDR2 SVGAGI. The chain's CDR3 is CASSYSIRADAGYTF. Here the CDR3 DNA reads TGTGCCAGCAGTTACTCGATCCGGGCAGATGCGGGCTACACCTTC.

The J gene is TRBJ2-5, the V gene TRBV25-1; TRBD2 aligns across 10 bases. The ends lost 5 bases at V and 5 bases at J; junction bases unmatched: 5. The CDR3 loop spans 14 amino acids. The germline V gene has CDR1 MGHDK and CDR2 SYGVNS. CDR3 sequence: CASSRAGGLETQYF. The CDR3 region has the DNA TGTGCCAGCAGTAGAGCGGGAGGGCTCGAGACCCAGTACTTC.

This chain connects TRBV11-3 to TRBJ1-1, with unresolved D. The CDR3 totals 13 residues. V was clipped by 1 base and J by 7 bases, with 10 bases between them. Germline assignment: CDR1 SGHNT and CDR2 YENEEA. DNA of the CDR3: TGTGCCAGCAGCTTAGGAGGGATTGGTGAAGCTTTCTTT. Translated: CASSLGGIGEAFF.

The chain has TRBV5-1 and TRBJ1-1; TRBD1 might be the D (6 bases). Between the trimmed V and J ends, which lost 4 bases and 0 bases, there was a span of 13 bases. The CDR3 sequence is 15 residues long. Per the germline V gene, CDR1 is SGHRS and CDR2 is YFSETQ. DNA of the CDR3: TGCGCCAGCAGCGTACCCCAGGGGATGAACACTGAAGCTTTCTTT. It yields the protein CASSVPQGMNTEAFF.

This clone has only a few counts. The gene calls are TRBV30 and TRBJ2-3, with no clear D. The CDR3 totals 14 residues. Deletions cut 2 bases from V and 1 base from J, with 10 bases between. Germline values: CDR1 GTSNPN, CDR2 SVGIG (reference sequence). The CDR3 reads CAWSILYGTDTQYF. For the CDR3, the DNA is TGTGCCTGGAGTATCCTATACGGCACAGATACGCAGTATTTT.

This clone was counted only a few times. V usage is TRBV15 and J usage is TRBJ1-2, with TRBD1 matching over 8 bases. The CDR3 is made up of 14 amino acids. After removal of 4 bases from V and 5 bases from J, the junction contained 6 bases not matched to a gene. In germline, CDR1 is LNHNV, CDR2 YYDKDF (reference sequence). The CDR3 DNA sequence: TGTGCCACCAGCATCGACAGGGGCCCTTATGGCTACACCTTC. Residues: CATSIDRGPYGYTF.

CDR3: CASSGRNSSGRWNEQFF. CDR3 DNA: TGTGCCAGCAGTGGCCGAAACAGTAGCGGGAGGTGGAATGAGCAGTTCTTC. The V and J genes are TRBV28 and TRBJ2-1, with TRBD2 identical over 10 bases. The CDR3 runs to 17 residues. Looked up from germline, CDR1 is MDHEN and CDR2 is SYDVKM. The J segment lost 7 bases and the V segment lost 5 bases, leaving 14 bases of the junction unmatched.

The gene calls are TRBV6-5 and TRBJ1-2; weak D call: TRBD1 (6 bases). CDR3 size: 14 residues. V was clipped by 4 bases and J by 7 bases, with 16 bases between them. Per the germline V gene, CDR1 is MNHEY and CDR2 is SVGAGI. This chain's CDR3 is CASSSSRQVGGYTF. The CDR3 DNA follows: TGTGCCAGCAGTTCCTCGAGACAGGTCGGTGGCTACACCTTC.

A few counts support this clone. The chain recombines TRBV19 with TRBJ2-1; TRBD2 aligns across 10 bases. Trimming cost V 3 bases and J 7 bases; bases outside gene matches: 6. Germline lookup yields CDR1 LNHDA and CDR2 SQIVND (reference sequence). The CDR3 runs to 15 residues. Here the CDR3 reads CASSILAGGPNEQFF. DNA of the CDR3: TGTGCCAGTAGTATCTTAGCGGGAGGTCCTAATGAGCAGTTCTTC.

This clone occurred a few times. This chain links TRBV2 with TRBJ2-7; D is perhaps TRBD1 or TRBD2 (5 bases each). The CDR3 contains 13 residues. Trimming pared 7 bases from V and 0 bases from J, leaving 10 bases between. In germline, CDR1 is SNHLY, CDR2 FYNNEI. CDR3 nucleotides: TGTGCCAGCATTCCGGGGCTCTCCTACGAGCAGTACTTC. It is translated as CASIPGLSYEQYF.

The rearrangement joins TRBV9 to TRBJ2-2; 9 bases are a match to TRBD2. Germline V lookup: CDR1 SGDLS, CDR2 YYNGEE. The CDR3 extends over 15 amino acids. The ends lost 1 base at V and 8 bases at J; junction bases unmatched: 6. As DNA, the CDR3 is TGTGCCAGCAGCGTACAGCGTCTAGCGGGGGGGGAGCTGTTTTTT. It specifies CASSVQRLAGGELFF.

The V call is TRBV5-6, the J call TRBJ1-3; D is perhaps TRBD1 (6 bases). Between the trimmed V and J ends, which lost 0 bases and 4 bases, there was a span of 14 bases. CDR1 and CDR2 from the germline V gene are SGHDT and YYEEEE. CDR3 length equals 16 residues. The CDR3 coding sequence is TGTGCCAGCAGCTTGGTCCCCGGGGGCGCAGGAAACACCATATATTTT. It yields the protein CASSLVPGGAGNTIYF.

The chain uses TRBV4-1 and TRBJ2-1, with D hard to call. There are 15 residues in the CDR3. Per germline, CDR1 MGHRA and CDR2 YSYEKL. The V end lost 0 bases, the J end lost 0 bases, and 6 bases lay between the germline ends. This chain's CDR3 is CASSQEWGSYNEQFF. CDR3 sequence (DNA): TGCGCCAGCAGCCAAGAGTGGGGCTCCTACAATGAGCAGTTCTTC.

The chain employs TRBV10-3 and TRBJ2-3; TRBD2 is a possible D gene (6 bases). Germline assignment: CDR1 ENHRY and CDR2 SYGVKD. V dropped 8 bases and J dropped 1 base, with 16 bases sitting between them. This CDR3 contains 15 residues. CDR3 sequence: CAIGGSGLRTDTQYF. The CDR3 coding sequence is TGTGCCATCGGGGGTAGCGGCCTTCGCACAGATACGCAGTATTTT.

The CDR3 sequence: CASSPPSTDTQYF. The CDR3 bases are TGTGCCAGTAGTCCGCCGAGCACAGATACGCAGTATTTT. The V gene is TRBV19, the J gene TRBJ2-3; no clear D. The germline V gene has CDR1 LNHDA and CDR2 SQIVND (reference sequence). V lost 5 bases and J 0 bases, leaving 6 bases between the germline ends. CDR3 size: 13 residues. Looking up the rest from reference TRBV19 and TRBJ2-3 gives the full variable domain: DGGITQSPKYLFRKEGQNVTLSCEQNLNHDAMYWYRQDPGQGLRLIYYSQIVNDFQKGDIAEGYSVSREKKESFPLTVTSAQKNPTAFYLCASSPPSTDTQYFGPGTRLTVL.

V usage is TRBV6-6 and J usage is TRBJ2-7; no clear D gene. This CDR3 is built from 12 residues. The ends were cut back, 8 bases at V and 3 bases at J, with 11 bases in the middle. CDR1 and CDR2 from the germline V gene are MNHNY and SVGAGI (reference sequence). The CDR3 region is CASSGNYYEQYF. CDR3 nucleotide sequence: TGTGCCAGCTCGGGCAACTACTACGAGCAGTACTTC.

The J gene is TRBJ2-1, the V gene TRBV19; 11 bases match TRBD2. Germline V gives CDR1 LNHDA, CDR2 SQIVND (reference sequence). The CDR3 consists of 13 residues. The V segment lost 11 bases and the J segment 5 bases; nucleotides outside the gene matches: 5. The CDR3 DNA reads as TGTGCCGGGAAGACTAGCGGGGACAATGAGCAGTTCTTC. Translation gives CAGKTSGDNEQFF. The full variable domain, in which reference TRBV19 and TRBJ2-1 provide the parts outside the CDR3, is DGGITQSPKYLFRKEGQNVTLSCEQNLNHDAMYWYRQDPGQGLRLIYYSQIVNDFQKGDIAEGYSVSREKKESFPLTVTSAQKNPTAFYLCAGKTSGDNEQFFGPGTRLTVL.

J is TRBJ1-5 and V is TRBV2; D unresolved. Germline loops: CDR1 SNHLY, CDR2 FYNNEI. This CDR3 region has 14 residues. V lost 2 bases to trimming and J lost 4 bases, with 9 bases between them. DNA of the CDR3: TGTGCCAGCAGTGAAACCAACAGAAATCAGCCCCAGCATTTT. Its translation: CASSETNRNQPQHF.

The chain is built from TRBV7-8 and TRBJ1-5; weak D call: TRBD1 (5 bases). The germline CDR1 and CDR2 sequences are SGHVS and FQNEAQ. The CDR3 totals 16 residues. V was shortened by 5 bases and J by 0 bases, with 14 bases between the two germline ends. The CDR3 reads CASSPIQGYSNQPQHF. CDR3 DNA: TGTGCCAGCAGCCCGATCCAGGGATATAGCAATCAGCCCCAGCATTTT.